The T cell receptor (beta chain) described here comes from a study of cytomegalovirus exposure and HLA in healthy donors. Amplification used 60 Vbeta primers and 13 Jbeta primers. Clones were read by immunoSEQ multiplex PCR, and TCRdb kept only the in-frame ones, dropping some. Of roughly 110,000 clones in the sample, around 76% are singletons; the top ten hold approximately 2.4%. V gave up 6 bases and J gave up 1 base; unmatched junction bases: 5. This CDR3 is built from 15 residues. The germline CDR1 and CDR2 sequences are MNHNY and SVGAGI (reference sequence). Study results and caveats: TCR beta chains numbering more than 150 were designated cytomegalovirus-associated.

This clone was counted once. What it recognizes is unknown. The donors, nominally healthy at sampling, likely had unrecorded immune exposures. Sequenced sample: PBMCs. The V call is TRBV6-6, the J call TRBJ2-3, with 9 nucleotides matching TRBD2. The clonotype originates from a man aged 18 to 29 in good health and CMV-seronegative. For the CDR3, the DNA is TGTGCCAGCAGGACAAGCGGGGGGCGCACAGATACGCAGTATTTT. Its translation is CASRTSGGRTDTQYF.